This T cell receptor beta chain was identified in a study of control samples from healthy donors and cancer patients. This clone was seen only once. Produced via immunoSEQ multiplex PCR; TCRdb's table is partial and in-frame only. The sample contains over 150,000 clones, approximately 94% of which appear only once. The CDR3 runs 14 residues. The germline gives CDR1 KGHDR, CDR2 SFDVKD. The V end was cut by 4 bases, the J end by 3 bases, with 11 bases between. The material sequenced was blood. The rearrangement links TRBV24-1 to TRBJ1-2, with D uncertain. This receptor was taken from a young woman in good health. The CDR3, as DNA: TGTGCCACCAGTGACCTCAGGACCGACTATGGCTACACCTTC. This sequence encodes CATSDLRTDYGYTF.